One and the same sample provided the 29 T cell receptor beta chains below, sequenced in a study of T cell repertoires in cytomegalovirus infection (dated by TCRdb to the late 2010s). The sample was run on an Illumina HiSeq 1500. Using fastp at Q25 and MiXCR, TCRdb reprocessed the public reads and kept productive beta chains. Records with the same CDR3 protein are collapsed into one entry carrying the most frequent genes and DNA. The table for this sample lists around 490,000 distinct CDR3 sequences; 26% of them were counted only once. The top ten hold around 13% of the sample. Sequencing was carried out using PBMCs. The receptors originated from a human donor in good health (CMV status not recorded). Some clones in this sample may be carry-over from other donors' samples.

The V call is TRBV2, the J call TRBJ1-4; perhaps TRBD1 as D (5 bases). CDR3 length: 15 amino acids. V lost 10 bases to trimming and J lost 2 bases, with 17 bases between them. Germline V lookup: CDR1 SNHLY, CDR2 FYNNEI. The CDR3: CATGLAGATNEKLFF. For the CDR3, the DNA is TGTGCCACAGGCCTTGCTGGGGCTACTAATGAAAAACTGTTTTTT.

This clonotype was detected ten times or more. The V and J genes are TRBV28 and TRBJ2-7; 10 nucleotides align to TRBD2. Germline CDR1 reads MDHEN; CDR2 reads SYDVKM. V was clipped by 0 bases and J by 5 bases; unmatched bases: 7. CDR3 length equals 16 residues. The CDR3 here is CASSLWSSGSSDEQYF. DNA of the CDR3: TGTGCCAGCAGTTTATGGTCTAGCGGGAGTTCAGACGAGCAGTACTTC.

V and J are TRBV29-1 and TRBJ2-2; D gene ambiguous. The CDR3 contains 13 residues. The V gene's germline CDR1 is SQVTM and CDR2 ANQGSEA. Trimming took 4 bases from V and 0 from J, leaving 6 bases between them. In DNA, the CDR3 is TGCAGCGTTGGCACATCGAACACCGGGGAGCTGTTTTTT. It specifies CSVGTSNTGELFF.

Remarks on this clonotype: A single base separates this from a much larger clone, so it may be a read error. This sequence joins TRBV7-2 and TRBJ2-1; the D gene is possibly TRBD2 (5 bases). V lost 2 bases to trimming and J lost 7 bases, with 15 bases between them. Per the germline V gene, CDR1 is SGHTA and CDR2 is FQGNSA. The CDR3 totals 15 residues. CDR3 amino acids: CASSLRSSRINEQFF. CDR3 coding DNA: TGTGCCAGCAGCTTACGGTCTAGCCGAATAAATGAGCAGTTCTTC.

For this clonotype: A much larger clonotype is one base distant, so this may be a read error. This sequence joins TRBV7-2 and TRBJ2-2; 8 positions match TRBD1. The V gene's germline CDR1 is SGHTA and CDR2 FQGNSA. The CDR3 totals 15 residues. The V segment lost 6 bases and the J segment 0 bases; nucleotides outside the gene matches: 3. Here the CDR3 reads CASRLQGANTGELFF. DNA of the CDR3: TGTGCCAGCAGGTTACAGGGGGCGAACACCGGGGAGCTGTTTTTT.

The chain uses TRBV28 and TRBJ2-5, with a possible D match to TRBD2 (5 bases). Germline values: CDR1 MDHEN, CDR2 SYDVKM. Trimming took off 7 bases at V and 5 bases at J, with 17 bases between the two ends. The CDR3 runs to 14 residues. The CDR3 nucleotides are TGTGCCAGCACCCTCCCCAACTCGGGGGAGACCCAGTACTTC. It yields the protein CASTLPNSGETQYF.

This clonotype showed up just a few times. CDR3 coding DNA: TGTGCCAGCAGCCCGAGCGAAAACATTCAGTACTTC. Translating gives CASSPSENIQYF. The rearrangement uses TRBV7-8 and TRBJ2-4; D call uncertain. The germline V gene encodes CDR1 SGHVS and CDR2 FQNEAQ. The CDR3 consists of 12 residues. The germline V and J ends were trimmed by 5 bases and 5 bases, with 7 bases remaining between them.

This clonotype was seen a handful of times. The rearrangement joins TRBV5-4 to TRBJ2-3; 10 nucleotides match TRBD2. The V gene end was trimmed by 7 bases and the J gene end by 0 bases; junction bases not matched to a gene: 11. The CDR3 has 17 amino acids. The germline V gene encodes CDR1 SGHNT and CDR2 YYREEE (reference sequence). CDR3 residues: CASSVGLARISTDTQYF. CDR3 nucleotide sequence: TGTGCCAGCTCGGTGGGACTAGCGCGAATTAGCACAGATACGCAGTATTTT.

The chain has TRBV4-1 and TRBJ1-2; tentative D call: TRBD1 (5 bases). Trimming pared 1 base from V and 8 bases from J, leaving 14 bases between. In germline, CDR1 is MGHRA, CDR2 YSYEKL. CDR3 length equals 14 residues. For the CDR3, the DNA is TGCGCCAGCAGCCAAGCCCAGGGCACGGGGGGCTACACCTTC. Translating gives CASSQAQGTGGYTF.

This clonotype was seen once. The chain combines TRBV20-1 with TRBJ2-7, with D perhaps matching TRBD2 (6 bases). The CDR3 sequence is 15 residues long. Germline CDR1 DFQATT, CDR2 SNEGSKA (reference sequence). Between the trimmed V and J ends, which lost 2 bases and 2 bases, there was a span of 16 bases. The CDR3 DNA is TGCAGTGCTAGAAGGGACTTCGACGGGACCTACGAGCAGTACTTC. This translates into CSARRDFDGTYEQYF.

This clonotype turned up a few times. The gene calls are TRBV7-2 and TRBJ2-7; a possible D gene is TRBD2 (7 bases). The CDR3 spans 15 residues. In germline, CDR1 is SGHTA, CDR2 FQGNSA. V was cut by 1 base and J by 6 bases, with 16 bases left in between. CDR3 region: CASSLVGGLEGEQYF. Written as DNA, the CDR3 is TGTGCCAGCAGCTTAGTCGGGGGGCTGGAGGGCGAGCAGTACTTC. The full variable domain, completed using reference TRBV7-2 and TRBJ2-7, is GAGVSQSPSNKVTEKGKDVELRCDPISGHTALYWYRQSLGQGLEFLIYFQGNSAPDKSGLPSDRFSAERTGGSVSTLTIQRTQQEDSAVYLCASSLVGGLEGEQYFGPGTRLTVT.

The chain joins TRBV6-8 to TRBJ2-7; TRBD2 aligns across 8 bases. The CDR3 has 14 residues. Per germline, CDR1 MNHGY and CDR2 SAAAGT. V was clipped by 2 bases and J by 3 bases; unmatched bases: 3. Written as DNA, the CDR3 is TGTGCCAGCAGTTACGATCGGGAGGGCTACGAGCAGTACTTC. It is translated as CASSYDREGYEQYF.

The J gene is TRBJ2-5, the V gene TRBV7-9; 11 bases are shared with TRBD2. Trimming cost V 2 bases and J 5 bases; bases outside gene matches: 4. The CDR3 sequence is 15 residues long. The germline CDR1 and CDR2 sequences are SEHNR and FQNEAQ (reference sequence). Here the CDR3 reads CASSLTSGGEETQYF. The CDR3 bases are TGTGCCAGCAGCTTAACTAGCGGGGGTGAGGAGACCCAGTACTTC.

In this sample, this clonotype turned up many times. V is TRBV19 and J is TRBJ1-1, with no clear D. The CDR3 is made up of 13 amino acids. Between the trimmed V and J ends, which lost 3 bases and 1 base, there was a span of 6 bases. Germline-derived CDR1 and CDR2 are LNHDA and SQIVND (reference sequence). The CDR3 protein is CASSITGNTEAFF. CDR3 nucleotides: TGTGCCAGTAGTATCACCGGGAACACTGAAGCTTTCTTT.

The gene calls are TRBV18 and TRBJ2-5; tentatively, D is TRBD1 (6 bases). The V gene's germline CDR1 is KGHSH and CDR2 LQKENI. The CDR3 length is 15 residues. With 6 bases removed from V and 0 bases from J, the gap between germline ends came to 14 bases. The CDR3 nucleotides are TGTGCCAGCTCTCCCTTAGGGGGAAACCAAGAGACCCAGTACTTC. Its protein is CASSPLGGNQETQYF.

The chain couples TRBV6-2 or TRBV6-3 to TRBJ2-7, with a possible D match to TRBD2 (5 bases). Between the trimmed V and J ends, which lost 2 bases and 6 bases, there was a span of 8 bases. Germline V lookup: CDR1 MNHEY, CDR2 SVGEGT. The CDR3 extends over 12 amino acids. DNA for the CDR3: TGTGCCAGCAGTTACGTCGGGGTCGAGCAGTACGTC. Its protein product is CASSYVGVEQYV.

This clonotype was seen ten or more times. The chain employs TRBV7-3 and TRBJ2-2; TRBD1 matches at 9 bases. The V gene end was trimmed by 10 bases and the J gene end by 5 bases; junction bases not matched to a gene: 14. The length of the CDR3 is 16 residues. Germline CDR1 is SGHTA and CDR2 is FQGTGA. The CDR3 DNA reads TGTGCCACCCCCTCACCGGACAGGGGATCTACCGGGGAGCTGTTTTTT. It translates to CATPSPDRGSTGELFF.

This clonotype was picked up many times. This sequence joins TRBV7-2 and TRBJ1-3; D is ambiguous. Deletions cut 1 base from V and 4 bases from J, with 11 bases between. Looked up from germline, CDR1 is SGHTA and CDR2 is FQGNSA. This CDR3 is built from 15 residues. The CDR3 here is CASSLVHSFGNTIYF. CDR3 DNA sequence: TGTGCCAGCAGCTTAGTCCATAGCTTCGGAAACACCATATATTTT.

This clonotype has a handful of counts. This sequence joins TRBV24-1 and TRBJ2-2, with a tentative D call TRBD2 (6 bases). The V end was cut by 5 bases, the J end by 3 bases, with 12 bases between. Germline-derived CDR1 and CDR2 are KGHDR and SFDVKD. The CDR3 loop spans 15 amino acids. The CDR3 region has the DNA TGTGCCACCAGTGGTGAACGGGAGTACACCGGGGAGCTGTTTTTT. It specifies CATSGEREYTGELFF.

This clonotype was detected only a few times. The gene calls are TRBV27 and TRBJ2-5, with D uncertain. CDR1 is MNHEY and CDR2 is SMNVEV in the germline V gene (reference sequence). V was shortened by 6 bases and J by 5 bases, with 13 bases between the two germline ends. This CDR3 has 13 amino acids. CDR3 region: CASRALIGETQYF. CDR3 nucleotides: TGTGCCAGCAGGGCGCTAATTGGGGAGACCCAGTACTTC.

The table lists this clonotype with many counts. The chain carries TRBV5-4 and TRBJ2-4; possibly TRBD2 for D (6 bases). The CDR3 consists of 14 residues. Germline V gene data show CDR1 as SGHNT and CDR2 as YYREEE (reference sequence). V shed 2 bases and J shed 1 base, with 7 bases lying between them. CDR3 amino acids: CASSLAGAKNIQYF. In nucleotides, the CDR3 is TGTGCCAGCAGCTTAGCGGGCGCCAAAAACATTCAGTACTTC.

This clonotype was picked up a small number of times. This chain connects TRBV7-8 to TRBJ1-6; 8 bases align to TRBD1. The length of the CDR3 is 15 residues. V shed 6 bases and J 7 bases; nucleotides not matched to a gene: 8. Looked up from germline, CDR1 is SGHVS and CDR2 is FQNEAQ. Written as DNA, the CDR3 is TGTGCCAGCAGGCGAGACAGGGGAAACAATTCACCCCTCCACTTT. Its translation: CASRRDRGNNSPLHF.

The CDR3 DNA follows: TGCGCCAGCAGCCACTCGTCAGACCGCTCCTACGAGCAGTACTTC. Translated, it gives CASSHSSDRSYEQYF. The chain combines TRBV4-1 with TRBJ2-7; D gene unclear. This CDR3 has 15 amino acids. V gave up 3 bases and J gave up 0 bases, with 12 bases separating them. Per the germline V gene, CDR1 is MGHRA and CDR2 is YSYEKL.

The chain links TRBV27 to TRBJ1-6; 8 bases are a match to TRBD1. V trimming: 3 bases; J trimming: 5 bases; junction bases outside the gene matches: 6. Germline assignment: CDR1 MNHEY and CDR2 SMNVEV (reference sequence). This CDR3 is built from 16 residues. CDR3 DNA sequence: TGTGCCAGCAGTTTTTGGTACAGGGGGGATAATTCACCCCTCCACTTT. Translation: CASSFWYRGDNSPLHF.

This clonotype was observed once. The rearrangement links TRBV15 to TRBJ2-3, with D tentatively TRBD2 (5 bases). Trimming cost V 4 bases and J 1 base, with 15 bases left between them. This CDR3 comprises 16 residues. Germline lookup yields CDR1 LNHNV and CDR2 YYDKDF (reference sequence). The CDR3 bases are TGTGCCACCAGCACCTCCGGAGGACGGGGCACAGATACGCAGTATTTT. It encodes CATSTSGGRGTDTQYF. The variable domain in full, with the rest retrieved from reference TRBV15 and TRBJ2-3, is DAMVIQNPRYQVTQFGKPVTLSCSQTLNHNVMYWYQQKSSQAPKLLFHYYDKDFNNEADTPDNFQSRRPNTSFCFLDIRSPGLGDTAMYLCATSTSGGRGTDTQYFGPGTRLTVL.

This clonotype came up a few times. The chain employs TRBV6-5 and TRBJ1-1; D is unresolved. The length of the CDR3 is 13 residues. Deletions cut 2 bases from V and 3 bases from J, with 7 bases between. Germline V gene data show CDR1 as MNHEY and CDR2 as SVGAGI. The CDR3 nucleotides are TGTGCCAGCAGTTACAAGGGTGACACTGAAGCTTTCTTT. Protein: CASSYKGDTEAFF.

This clonotype was detected many times. The chain employs TRBV7-2 and TRBJ2-5; D is ambiguous. Germline V gene lookup returns CDR1 SGHTA and CDR2 FQGNSA. CDR3 size: 15 residues. V lost 1 base, J lost 0 bases, and 9 bases lay in between. CDR3 sequence (DNA): TGTGCCAGCAGCTTAGGCCAGACACACCAAGAGACCCAGTACTTC. It encodes CASSLGQTHQETQYF.

This clonotype has a handful of counts. The genes are TRBV5-1 and TRBJ2-2, with 15 positions matching TRBD2. Germline trimming cut 4 bases from V and 6 bases from J; bases unmatched to any gene: 7. The CDR3 loop spans 17 amino acids. Germline values: CDR1 SGHRS, CDR2 YFSETQ. This chain's CDR3 is CASSMGLAGGHAGELFF. The CDR3 DNA is TGCGCCAGCAGCATGGGACTAGCGGGAGGACATGCCGGGGAGCTGTTTTTT.

This clonotype was observed a handful of times. V gene TRBV7-2 combines with J gene TRBJ2-7; 11 bases fit TRBD2. The CDR3 has 16 amino acids. The germline CDR1 and CDR2 sequences are SGHTA and FQGNSA. The J segment lost 6 bases and the V segment lost 5 bases, leaving 12 bases of the junction unmatched. The CDR3 here is CASSETSGVVGGEQYF. CDR3 coding DNA: TGTGCCAGCAGCGAGACTAGCGGGGTGGTAGGGGGCGAGCAGTACTTC. The variable domain in full, with the rest retrieved from reference TRBV7-2 and TRBJ2-7, is GAGVSQSPSNKVTEKGKDVELRCDPISGHTALYWYRQSLGQGLEFLIYFQGNSAPDKSGLPSDRFSAERTGGSVSTLTIQRTQQEDSAVYLCASSETSGVVGGEQYFGPGTRLTVT.